This T cell receptor (beta chain) was observed in a study of cytomegalovirus exposure and HLA in healthy donors. Study as a whole: Inside one of the first data releases sat about 85 million unique TCRs taken from HLA-typed donors. Whole-study results and caveats: Analyses of presence/absence relied on an assumption of roughly uniform sequencing depth across donors. Rarity marked most TCR sequences, yet some public TCRs occurred in many donors. Sequencing probably produced one cluster of sequence variants that were highly shared.

As for this clone: Its antigen is still unknown.

The PCR used 60 Vbeta and 13 Jbeta primers. The table came from immunoSEQ multiplex PCR; TCRdb's copy has only in-frame clones and leaves some out. The data show under 150,000 clones, roughly four fifths seen once. The germline gives CDR1 SEHNR, CDR2 FQNEAQ (reference sequence). The CDR3 is 15 residues long. Between the trimmed V and J ends, which lost 7 bases and 2 bases, there was a span of 15 bases. Sequencing was performed on PBMCs. The sequence was obtained from a female donor in good health and CMV-seropositive. V usage is TRBV7-9 and J usage is TRBJ1-3; TRBD1 might be the D (6 bases). The CDR3: CASTTGRTAGNTIYF. As DNA, the CDR3 is TGTGCCAGCACTACGGGACGGACAGCTGGAAACACCATATATTTT.